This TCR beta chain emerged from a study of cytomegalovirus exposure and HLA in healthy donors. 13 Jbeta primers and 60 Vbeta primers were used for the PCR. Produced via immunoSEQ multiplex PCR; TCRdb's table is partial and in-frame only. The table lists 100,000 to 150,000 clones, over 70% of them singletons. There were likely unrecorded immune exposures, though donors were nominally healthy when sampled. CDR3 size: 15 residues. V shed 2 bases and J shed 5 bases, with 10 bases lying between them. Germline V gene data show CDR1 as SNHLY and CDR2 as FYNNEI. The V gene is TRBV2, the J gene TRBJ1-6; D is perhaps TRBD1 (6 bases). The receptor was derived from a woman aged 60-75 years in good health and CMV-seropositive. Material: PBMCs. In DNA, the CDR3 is TGTGCCAGCAGTGAACGGACAGCCAATAATTCACCCCTCCACTTT. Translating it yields CASSERTANNSPLHF.